The TCR beta chain described here comes from a study of T cell repertoires in cytomegalovirus infection. MiXCR was run by TCRdb on the reads, yielding one entry per CDR3 protein. The sample gives 450,000 to 550,000 distinct CDR3 sequences, 16% of which show up once; roughly a quarter is in the top ten. Trimming removed 1 base at V and 5 bases at J, with 12 bases between. CDR1 SGHVS and CDR2 FNYEAQ come from the germline V gene. The CDR3 extends over 14 amino acids. There are a few counts of this clonotype. Material for sequencing was CD8+ T cells from PBMCs. V and J are TRBV7-6 and TRBJ2-7, with D possibly TRBD2 on 5 matching bases. The clonotype was recovered from a human donor in good health (CMV status not recorded). Some clones in this sample may be carry-over from other donors' samples. The CDR3 nucleotides are TGTGCCAGCAGCTTAGTGGCCGGGATCCACGAGCAGTACTTC. It translates to CASSLVAGIHEQYF.